Following are 21 T cell receptor beta chains from one sample sequenced in a study of blood T cells in healthy people across ages. A sample-barcoded 5' primer and a J-beta primer mix were used in a second PCR of roughly 6 to 12 cycles. TCRdb passed the 5' RACE reads through MiXCR, listing each CDR3 protein once. The sample has about 680,000 distinct CDR3 sequences, approximately 49% seen once. Sequencing was performed on blood. The receptors were gathered from a woman aged 55-70 years in good health.

This chain connects TRBV7-8 to TRBJ2-5; 7 bases fit TRBD2. Germline values: CDR1 SGHVS, CDR2 FQNEAQ. V shed 1 base and J 4 bases; nucleotides not matched to a gene: 9. This CDR3 has 16 residues. Here the CDR3 DNA reads TGTGCCAGCAGCTTAGTTGTTGGGGGAGGGCTAGAGACCCAGTACTTC. Its protein is CASSLVVGGGLETQYF.

This clonotype was counted only a few times. The chain carries TRBV20-1 and TRBJ1-1, with TRBD1 as a possible D gene (6 bases). CDR3 size: 14 residues. Germline CDR1 is DFQATT and CDR2 is SNEGSKA (reference sequence). Deletions cut 2 bases from V and 1 base from J, with 11 bases between. The CDR3 loop reads CSARQGGRNTEAFF. Written as DNA, the CDR3 is TGCAGTGCTAGACAAGGGGGGAGGAACACTGAAGCTTTCTTT.

The CDR3: CASSYAGTGGKETQYF. The DNA for the CDR3 is TGCGCCAGCAGCTACGCCGGGACAGGGGGTAAAGAGACCCAGTACTTC. The gene calls are TRBV5-1 and TRBJ2-5; 11 positions agree with TRBD1. Germline trimming cut 3 bases from V and 3 bases from J; bases unmatched to any gene: 7. Germline V lookup: CDR1 SGHRS, CDR2 YFSETQ. The CDR3 covers 16 residues. The complete variable domain, with remaining parts taken from reference TRBV5-1 and TRBJ2-5, reads KAGVTQTPRYLIKTRGQQVTLSCSPISGHRSVSWYQQTPGQGLQFLFEYFSETQRNKGNFPGRFSGRQFSNSRSEMNVSTLELGDSALYLCASSYAGTGGKETQYFGPGTRLLVL.

The table lists this clonotype with a few counts. This chain links TRBV7-2 with TRBJ1-5; 9 bases line up with TRBD1. Germline V gene lookup returns CDR1 SGHTA and CDR2 FQGNSA. V was pared by 4 bases and J by 7 bases, with 2 bases of the junction left unmatched. The CDR3 is made up of 13 amino acids. The CDR3 protein is CASSYDRGQPQHF. CDR3 DNA sequence: TGTGCCAGCAGCTACGACAGGGGGCAGCCCCAGCATTTT.

A word on this clonotype: A much larger clone differs from this one at a single base, so this may be a read error. The chain is built from TRBV27 and TRBJ2-7; 7 nucleotides align to TRBD2. V lost 5 bases and J lost 7; bases outside the gene matches: 17. CDR1 MNHEY and CDR2 SMNVEV come from the germline V gene (reference sequence). CDR3 length: 16 amino acids. The CDR3 sequence: CASSPRRAGASNEQYF. CDR3 DNA: TGTGCCAGCAGTCCCCGAAGGGCGGGAGCGAGCAATGAGCAGTACTTC.

This clonotype was counted only a few times. With a much larger clone just one base away, this may be a read error. This chain links TRBV7-2 with TRBJ2-5, with 8 bases lining up with TRBD2. The germline gives CDR1 SGHTA, CDR2 FQGNSA. The CDR3 has 16 residues. The ends lost 1 base at V and 2 bases at J; junction bases unmatched: 6. The CDR3 nucleotides are TGTGCCAGCAGCTTAGGGTCGGGGGGGACGCAAGAGACCCAGTACTTC. This sequence encodes CASSLGSGGTQETQYF.

This clonotype was picked up a small number of times. V and J are TRBV12-3 or TRBV12-4 and TRBJ1-4; D is perhaps TRBD1 (6 bases). The V gene lost 6 bases and the J gene lost 8 bases, with 16 bases spanning the gap. The CDR3 has 14 residues. CDR3 residues: CASSLDSRREKLFF. The CDR3 region has the DNA TGTGCCAGCAGCCTGGACAGCCGTCGAGAAAAACTGTTTTTT.

The rearrangement joins TRBV29-1 to TRBJ1-1, with TRBD1 identical over 11 bases. From germline, CDR1 is SQVTM and CDR2 ANQGSEA. The junction had 5 bases not matched to a gene; V was cut back by 7 bases and J by 10 bases. This CDR3 has 11 residues. The CDR3: CSAGTGGVAFF. The CDR3 DNA is TGCAGCGCAGGGACAGGGGGTGTAGCTTTCTTT.

The chain links TRBV5-4 to TRBJ2-7; 10 bases are a match to TRBD2. Germline CDR1 is SGHNT and CDR2 is YYREEE (reference sequence). This CDR3 comprises 16 residues. The V segment lost 4 bases and the J segment 7 bases; nucleotides outside the gene matches: 14. The chain's CDR3 is CASSPSLAGEYNEQYF. The CDR3 DNA is TGTGCCAGCAGCCCCAGCCTAGCGGGGGAGTACAATGAGCAGTACTTC.

This clonotype was counted many times. The chain employs TRBV2 and TRBJ2-3, with 7 bases matching TRBD1. The CDR3 is 14 amino acids. CDR1 is SNHLY and CDR2 is FYNNEI in the germline V gene. V shed 8 bases, J shed 3 bases, and the junction held 8 bases outside the gene matches. CDR3 coding DNA: TGTGCCAGCCGATGGGACAGTGTAACAGATACGCAGTATTTT. It specifies CASRWDSVTDTQYF.

CDR3 nucleotides: TGTGCCAGCAGCCCACCCCGTCTGAACACTGAAGCTTTCTTT. This gives the protein CASSPPRLNTEAFF. The J gene is TRBJ1-1, the V gene TRBV7-9; D is unresolved. This CDR3 spans 14 amino acids. Trimming stripped 5 bases from V and 0 bases from J, with 10 bases between. Germline V gives CDR1 SEHNR, CDR2 FQNEAQ (reference sequence). Full variable domain (outside the CDR3, taken from reference TRBV7-9 and TRBJ1-1): DTGVSQNPRHKITKRGQNVTFRCDPISEHNRLYWYRQTLGQGPEFLTYFQNEAQLEKSRLLSDRFSAERPKGSFSTLEIQRTEQGDSAMYLCASSPPRLNTEAFFGQGTRLTVV.

V gene TRBV4-3 combines with J gene TRBJ1-4; D may be TRBD1 (5 bases). CDR3 length: 15 residues. Germline values: CDR1 LGHNA, CDR2 YSLEER. Trimming shortened V by 2 bases and J by 8 bases, and 15 bases separated the two germline ends. CDR3 residues: CASSQSQGGQEKLFF. DNA for the CDR3: TGCGCCAGCAGCCAATCGCAGGGTGGCCAAGAAAAACTGTTTTTT.

The chain uses TRBV7-2 and TRBJ1-2; D remains unclear. Germline-derived CDR1 and CDR2 are SGHTA and FQGNSA. V lost 3 bases, J lost 1 base, and 18 bases lay in between. The length of the CDR3 is 17 residues. The CDR3 here is CASSFPTDGSHNYGYTF. CDR3 in DNA: TGTGCCAGCAGCTTTCCCACAGACGGATCTCATAACTATGGCTACACCTTC.

The chain joins TRBV20-1 to TRBJ2-3; TRBD1 matches 12 bases. Germline V gene sequence: CDR1 DFQATT, CDR2 SNEGSKA (reference sequence). This CDR3 spans 16 amino acids. The V and J ends lost 7 bases and 4 bases, in that order; junction bases with no gene match: 12. CDR3 nucleotide sequence: TGCAGTGTTCCTCCACCGGGACAGGGGGCCTCAGATACGCAGTATTTT. It codes for CSVPPPGQGASDTQYF.

V gene TRBV3-1 combines with J gene TRBJ2-7; D remains ambiguous. There are 14 residues in the CDR3. V dropped 2 bases and J dropped 0 bases, with 8 bases sitting between them. The germline V gene encodes CDR1 LGHDT and CDR2 YNNKEL (reference sequence). The CDR3 region is CASSQMSVSYEQYF. For the CDR3, the DNA is TGTGCCAGCAGCCAAATGAGTGTCTCCTACGAGCAGTACTTC.

V and J are TRBV20-1 and TRBJ1-4; possibly TRBD1 for D (5 bases). V was cut by 6 bases and J by 7 bases, with 21 bases left in between. The CDR3 consists of 15 residues. Germline V gene data show CDR1 as DFQATT and CDR2 as SNEGSKA (reference sequence). The CDR3 loop is CSAHPGASLSEKLFF. Here the CDR3 DNA reads TGCAGTGCCCACCCCGGGGCCTCCCTAAGTGAAAAACTGTTTTTT.

CDR3 residues: CATSDPGGASGSLEQYF. CDR3 in DNA: TGTGCCACCAGTGACCCGGGTGGGGCTAGCGGGAGTCTTGAGCAGTACTTC. V usage is TRBV24-1 and J usage is TRBJ2-5, with 10 bases fitting TRBD2. J lost 11 bases, V lost 4 bases, and 18 bases had no gene match. The CDR3 length is 17 residues. Germline V gene lookup returns CDR1 KGHDR and CDR2 SFDVKD.

Turning to this clonotype: The junction departs from the called germline gene at one end, perhaps through a read error. V gene TRBV4-3 combines with J gene TRBJ2-1; 7 bases align to TRBD2. The CDR3 runs to 16 residues. CDR1 and CDR2 (germline): LGHNA, YSLEER. The CDR3 loop is CVSSPWLRETYNEQFF. CDR3 nucleotide sequence: TGCGTCAGCAGCCCGTGGTTGCGGGAGACTTACAATGAGCAGTTCTTC.

This chain joins TRBV25-1 and TRBJ1-4; a possible D gene is TRBD1 (5 bases). Germline CDR1 reads MGHDK; CDR2 reads SYGVNS. This CDR3 region has 14 residues. Trimming pared 4 bases from V and 4 bases from J, leaving 10 bases between. The CDR3 DNA sequence: TGTGCCAGCAGTGCCCGGGACGTTAATGAAAAACTGTTTTTT. Translation: CASSARDVNEKLFF.

The rearrangement joins TRBV20-1 to TRBJ2-1; D is perhaps TRBD2 (6 bases). The CDR3 runs 14 residues. Trimming removed 3 bases at V and 7 bases at J, with 16 bases between. Germline assignment: CDR1 DFQATT and CDR2 SNEGSKA (reference sequence). CDR3 loop: CSASFVLATNEQFF. CDR3 bases: TGCAGTGCTAGTTTCGTCCTAGCGACTAATGAGCAGTTCTTC.

The table lists this clonotype with a few counts. The chain links TRBV6-2 or TRBV6-3 to TRBJ2-2; 11 bases align to TRBD1. Trimming cost V 1 base and J 7 bases; bases outside gene matches: 5. The CDR3 is 16 amino acids. CDR1 is MNHEY, CDR2 SVGEGT, per germline. The CDR3 loop is CASSYFGQGALGELFF. DNA of the CDR3: TGTGCCAGCAGTTACTTCGGACAGGGGGCTCTCGGGGAGCTGTTTTTT.